A selection of T cell receptor beta chains follows, all from one sample in a study of radiation and T cells in renal cell carcinoma. Generated by immunoSEQ multiplex PCR, the TCRdb table keeps only in-frame clones and is missing some. This table holds some 130,000 clones, 85% to 90% found once. The sequencing used blood, collected from a patient whose treatment included radiotherapy and nephrectomy. The receptors stem from a woman aged 70-85 years with renal cell carcinoma. Both conserved end residues are part of each CDR3. Each record gives: clone size, V gene, D gene, J gene, CDR3 protein, CDR3 DNA. D genes are given only for firm matches. Expanded clones get a size class; other rows say once, few or many, or leave the size out.

once	TRBV5-1	NA	TRBJ2-2	CASSLVLNTGELFF	TGCGCCAGCAGCTTGGTTCTGAACACCGGGGAGCTGTTTTTT
NA	TRBV11-3	NA	TRBJ1-1	CASSSGGNTEAFF	TGTGCCAGCAGCTCCGGTGGAAACACTGAAGCTTTCTTT
few	TRBV10-1	NA	TRBJ1-6	CASSESSYNSPLHF	TGCGCCAGCAGTGAGAGCTCCTATAATTCACCCCTCCACTTT
NA	TRBV6-5	NA	TRBJ2-7	CASRSPGQSEQYF	TGTGCCAGCAGATCACCGGGACAATCCGAGCAGTACTTC
NA	TRBV30	NA	TRBJ2-5	CAWSVGGGGPRVWTQYF	TGTGCCTGGAGTGTAGGGGGAGGGGGCCCAAGGGTTTGGACCCAGTACTTC
NA	TRBV5-1	NA	TRBJ1-1	CASTRGGRRDTEAFF	TGCGCCAGCACCCGCGGCGGAAGGCGGGACACTGAAGCTTTCTTT
once	TRBV19	TRBD1	TRBJ1-4	CASSPGGPRNEKLFF	TGTGCCAGTAGCCCAGGGGGCCCGCGTAATGAAAAACTGTTTTTT
NA	TRBV11-2	TRBD1	TRBJ1-1	CASSLRTGSLATEAFF	TGTGCCAGCAGCTTACGGACAGGGAGCCTTGCCACTGAAGCTTTCTTT
NA	TRBV29-1	TRBD1	TRBJ2-1	CSVQDRGGYNEQFF	TGCAGCGTCCAGGACAGGGGGGGTTACAATGAGCAGTTCTTC
NA	TRBV27	NA	TRBJ1-2	CASSWMDGNGYTF	TGTGCCAGCAGTTGGATGGACGGGAATGGCTACACCTTC
NA	TRBV7-9	TRBD2	TRBJ2-1	CASSSTTSGGANEQFF	TGTGCCAGCAGCTCCACGACTAGCGGGGGGGCCAATGAGCAGTTCTTC
NA	TRBV9	NA	TRBJ1-1	CASSLLRENTEAFF	TGTGCCAGCAGCCTATTAAGGGAGAACACTGAAGCTTTCTTT
NA	TRBV7-8	NA	TRBJ2-3	CASSLPPAADTQYF	TGTGCCAGCAGCCTACCTCCGGCAGCAGATACGCAGTATTTT
NA	TRBV9	TRBD1	TRBJ1-1	CASSVGLDRGPTEAFF	TGTGCCAGCAGCGTAGGGCTTGACAGGGGGCCTACTGAAGCTTTCTTT
once	TRBV9	NA	TRBJ2-3	CASSVGGAASTDTQYF	TGTGCCAGCAGCGTAGGAGGGGCGGCTAGCACAGATACGCAGTATTTT
NA	TRBV5-1	NA	TRBJ2-7	CASSLGGRLYEQYF	TGCGCCAGCAGCTTGGGGGGACGCCTCTACGAGCAGTACTTC
NA	TRBV30	NA	TRBJ1-5	CALTGYGQPQHF	TGTGCCTTAACAGGGTACGGCCAGCCCCAGCATTTT
NA	TRBV5-1	NA	TRBJ2-5	CASSFSQGETQYF	TGCGCCAGCAGTTTCTCCCAGGGTGAGACCCAGTACTTC
NA	TRBV27	NA	TRBJ2-6	CASSYGGAPGANVLTF	TGTGCCAGCAGTTATGGTGGGGCCCCTGGGGCCAACGTCCTGACTTTC
once	TRBV5-5	NA	TRBJ2-7	CASSLLPTEQYF	TGTGCCAGCAGCTTACTGCCGACAGAGCAGTACTTC
NA	TRBV9	NA	TRBJ1-1	CASSVSLGDTEAFF	TGTGCCAGCAGCGTAAGCCTTGGGGACACTGAAGCTTTCTTT
NA	TRBV27	NA	TRBJ2-2	CASSWRQLANTGELFF	TGTGCCAGCAGTTGGCGACAGCTAGCGAACACCGGGGAGCTGTTTTTT
NA	TRBV5-1	NA	TRBJ1-3	CASSLILGSGNTIYF	TGCGCCAGCAGCTTGATTTTGGGCTCTGGAAACACCATATATTTT
NA	TRBV14	NA	TRBJ2-3	CASSQLSGYTDTQYF	TGTGCCAGCAGCCAATTGTCGGGTTACACAGATACGCAGTATTTT
NA	TRBV6-1	TRBD1	TRBJ2-1	CASSEEPGQGSFF	TGTGCCAGCAGTGAGGAACCGGGACAGGGGTCGTTCTTC
NA	TRBV2	TRBD2	TRBJ2-7	CASREASGGSYEQYF	TGTGCCAGCAGAGAGGCTAGCGGGGGTAGCTACGAGCAGTACTTC
NA	TRBV28	NA	TRBJ2-7	CASSSTSSYEQYF	TGTGCCAGCAGTTCAACAAGTTCCTACGAGCAGTACTTC
NA	TRBV27	NA	TRBJ2-3	CASSLGVAPDTQYF	TGTGCCAGCAGTTTGGGAGTAGCCCCAGATACGCAGTATTTT
NA	TRBV2	TRBD1	TRBJ1-5	CASRDRTGGRQPQHF	TGTGCCAGCAGAGATCGGACAGGGGGCCGTCAGCCCCAGCATTTT
NA	TRBV4-1	NA	TRBJ1-5	CASSPGDLRNQPQHF	TGCGCCAGCAGCCCAGGGGATCTTCGCAATCAGCCCCAGCATTTT
NA	TRBV11-2	TRBD1	TRBJ2-7	CASSPRGRTYEQYF	TGTGCCAGCAGCCCAAGGGGGCGGACCTACGAGCAGTACTTC
NA	TRBV7-2	NA	TRBJ2-3	CASSFDSGSQYF	TGTGCCAGCAGCTTTGACAGTGGATCTCAGTATTTT
NA	TRBV28	NA	TRBJ2-7	CASSFIGGNPYEQYF	TGTGCCAGCAGTTTTATAGGGGGGAACCCCTACGAGCAGTACTTC
NA	TRBV6-4	NA	TRBJ2-2	CASSWDGENTGELFF	TGTGCCAGCAGTTGGGACGGAGAGAACACCGGGGAGCTGTTTTTT
NA	TRBV19	NA	TRBJ1-1	CASSVWGTEAFF	TGTGCCAGTAGTGTATGGGGTACTGAAGCTTTCTTT
NA	TRBV21-1	NA	TRBJ1-2	CASTGTGENYGYTF	TGTGCCAGCACCGGGACAGGGGAAAACTATGGCTACACCTTC
NA	TRBV30	NA	TRBJ2-2	CAWSPQGNTGELFF	TGTGCCTGGAGCCCACAGGGGAACACCGGGGAGCTGTTTTTT
once	TRBV7-8	TRBD2	TRBJ2-7	CASSLSSGGLKSYEQYF	TGTGCCAGCAGCTTATCTAGCGGGGGATTGAAATCCTACGAGCAGTACTTC
NA	TRBV2	NA	TRBJ2-3	CASSSGGGLTSTDTQYF	TGTGCCAGCAGTTCCGGTGGGGGACTCACTAGCACAGATACGCAGTATTTT